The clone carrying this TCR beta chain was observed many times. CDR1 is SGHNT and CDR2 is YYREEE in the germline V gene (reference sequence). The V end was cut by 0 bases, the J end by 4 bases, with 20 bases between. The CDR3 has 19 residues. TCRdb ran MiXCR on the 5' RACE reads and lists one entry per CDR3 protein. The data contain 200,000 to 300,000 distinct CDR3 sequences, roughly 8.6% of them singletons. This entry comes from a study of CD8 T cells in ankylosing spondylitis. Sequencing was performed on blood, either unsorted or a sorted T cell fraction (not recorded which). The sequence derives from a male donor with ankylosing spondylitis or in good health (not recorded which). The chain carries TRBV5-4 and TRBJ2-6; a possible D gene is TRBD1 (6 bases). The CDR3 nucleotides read TGTGCCAGCAGCTTGGGGTTTGGGACACATAAAGCCGGGGCCAACGTCCTGACTTTC. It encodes CASSLGFGTHKAGANVLTF.